This is a list of T cell receptor beta chains from one sample in a study of shared clonotypes between healthy human individuals. Measured with immunoSEQ multiplex PCR; TCRdb has only the in-frame clones, and not every one. The sample records 650,000 to 800,000 clones, approximately 90% being singletons. Sample: naive CD8+ T cells sorted from blood. These receptor sequences come from a man aged 30 to 39 in good health. Both conserved end residues are part of each CDR3. The D gene is left open where the match is weak. The size field is filled for only some rows; it gives once, few, many or a size class.

V	D	J	size	DNA	CDR3
TRBV6-5	-	TRBJ1-5	-	TGTGCCAGCAGTTACTCGGATAATCAGCCCCAGCATTTT	CASSYSDNQPQHF
TRBV9	TRBD1	TRBJ2-2	-	TGTGCCAGCAGCGTACCCCGACAGGGGGCAAACATCGGGGAGCTGTTTTTT	CASSVPRQGANIGELFF
TRBV12-5	-	TRBJ2-7	-	TGTGCTAGTGGGCCGGGACCGGCCGAGCAGTACTTC	CASGPGPAEQYF
TRBV4-3	-	TRBJ2-1	-	TGCGCCAGCAGCCAAGTAGGGGGAGGGCCCTCACAAGGCTCCTACAATGAGCAGTTCTTC	CASSQVGGGPSQGSYNEQFF
TRBV11-2	TRBD2	TRBJ2-2	-	TGTGCCAGCAGCTCCTTACGGCGGGAGGGCCCCACCGGGGAGCTGTTTTTT	CASSSLRREGPTGELFF
TRBV7-9	-	TRBJ2-5	-	TGTGCCAGCAGCTCCATCAGCCGGGACCCAGGACCCCAAGAGACCCAGTACTTC	CASSSISRDPGPQETQYF
TRBV4-1	-	TRBJ2-5	once	TGCGCCAGCAGCCGCGGGACAGTACAAGAGACCCAGTACTTC	CASSRGTVQETQYF
TRBV6-5	-	TRBJ1-2	-	TGTGCCAGCAGGCTCCAGGAGGCCTGGGGCTACACCTTC	CASRLQEAWGYTF
TRBV7-9	-	TRBJ2-3	-	TGTGCCACCCCTGCCCCCGGACGGGCGGAGATTAGCACAGATACGCAGTATTTT	CATPAPGRAEISTDTQYF
TRBV15	TRBD2	TRBJ2-7	-	TGTGCCACCAGCTCAAGGGGAGGGGCGCTCGAGCAGTACTTC	CATSSRGGALEQYF
TRBV28	TRBD2	TRBJ2-3	-	TGTGCCAGCAGTCATGGGACTAGCGGGAGGGCCGAAGATACGCAGTATTTT	CASSHGTSGRAEDTQYF
TRBV7-9	-	TRBJ2-7	-	TGTGCCAGCAGCTTAGTTCCCAACTACGAGCAGTACTTC	CASSLVPNYEQYF
TRBV15	TRBD2	TRBJ2-1	-	TGTGCCACCAGCAGATTCCTATGGACTAGCGGGAGTAATGAGCAGTTCTTC	CATSRFLWTSGSNEQFF
TRBV4-1	-	TRBJ1-1	-	TGCGCCAGCAGTCCGGGGCAGTTGAACACTGAAGCTTTCTTT	CASSPGQLNTEAFF
TRBV29-1	TRBD2	TRBJ2-7	-	TGCAGCGTTGGGACTAGCGGCTCCTACGAGCAGTACTTC	CSVGTSGSYEQYF
TRBV30	-	TRBJ2-1	-	TGTGCCGGCCCCGGCCCATGGGGTGAGCAGTTCTTC	CAGPGPWGEQFF
TRBV5-1	TRBD2	TRBJ2-3	-	TGCGCCAGCAGCATTCTTGGACTAGCGGTAACTAGCACAGATACGCAGTATTTT	CASSILGLAVTSTDTQYF
TRBV7-6	TRBD2	TRBJ2-3	-	TGTGCCAGCAGCTTAATGGGCGGGAGTAGGGGAACAGATACGCAGTATTTT	CASSLMGGSRGTDTQYF
TRBV7-8	-	TRBJ2-1	-	TGTGCCAGCAGCTCAATGGGGAGGGGGCATGATGAGCAGTTCTTC	CASSSMGRGHDEQFF
TRBV21-1	-	TRBJ1-2	-	TGTGCCAGCACCTCGGGGAGGGACTATGGCTACACCTTC	CASTSGRDYGYTF
TRBV19	-	TRBJ1-1	-	TGTGCCAGCAGTATCGGGAACACTGAAGCTTTCTTT	CASSIGNTEAFF
TRBV9	-	TRBJ2-3	once	TGTGCCAGCAGCGACCCCCCCGGCTATAGCACAGATACGCAGTATTTT	CASSDPPGYSTDTQYF
TRBV7-9	-	TRBJ1-1	-	TGTGCCAGCAGCTTATTCACCGCAAACACTGAAGCTTTCTTT	CASSLFTANTEAFF
TRBV5-4	TRBD1	TRBJ2-7	-	TGTGCCAGCAGCCCCGGGACAGGGATGGACGAGCAGTACTTC	CASSPGTGMDEQYF
TRBV14	-	TRBJ1-2	few	TGTGCCAGCAGCCCCTTCAACTTAGGTGGAGATGGCTACACCTTC	CASSPFNLGGDGYTF
TRBV18	-	TRBJ2-7	-	TGTGCCAGCTCACAGGGGGACAACTCCTACGAGCAGTACTTC	CASSQGDNSYEQYF
TRBV15	-	TRBJ1-1	-	TGTGCCACCAGCAGAGATCAGAGGGCCCCGGAGGCTGAAGCTTTCTTT	CATSRDQRAPEAEAFF
TRBV21-1	-	TRBJ2-3	-	TGTGCCAGCAGCAAAAGGCGAGTCCCTCCGCAGTATTTT	CASSKRRVPPQYF
TRBV19	TRBD2	TRBJ2-7	-	TGTGCCAGTAGTATAGATGTCTCTAGCGGGTTCTACGAGCAGTACTTC	CASSIDVSSGFYEQYF
TRBV19	TRBD2	TRBJ2-1	-	TGTGCCAGTACCCTGACTAGCGGGAGTTTCGGGGAGCAGTTCTTC	CASTLTSGSFGEQFF
TRBV7-2	-	TRBJ1-2	-	TGTGCCAGCAGCCGTCCGACGGGGACTCGTGGCTATGGCTACACCTTC	CASSRPTGTRGYGYTF
TRBV7-2	-	TRBJ2-3	-	TGTGCCAGCAGCTTAGGTAGCCTCCCAGATACGCAGTATTTT	CASSLGSLPDTQYF
TRBV21-1	-	TRBJ2-1	many	TGTGCCAGCAGCAATTTTGTCGGGAGAGACGACAATGAGCAGTTCTTC	CASSNFVGRDDNEQFF
TRBV7-6	-	TRBJ2-1	-	TGTGCCAGCAGCTCCGAGGCCGAAGGGGGAAACAATGAGCAGTTCTTC	CASSSEAEGGNNEQFF
TRBV5-4	TRBD2	TRBJ2-7	-	TGTGCCAGCAGCTGGGGGACTAGCGCCGAGCAGTACTTC	CASSWGTSAEQYF
TRBV4-1	-	TRBJ1-5	-	TGCGCCAGCAGCCAAGTGCTCACGGGACACAATCAGCCCCAGCATTTT	CASSQVLTGHNQPQHF
TRBV28	-	TRBJ2-7	-	TGTGCCAGCAGCCCAATTGATTCCTCTGTGACTCATGAGCAGTACTTC	CASSPIDSSVTHEQYF
TRBV18	-	TRBJ2-7	-	TGTGCCAGCTCTGCCGGGGCCTCCTACGAGCAGTACTTC	CASSAGASYEQYF
TRBV6-6	-	TRBJ2-5	-	TGTGCCAGCAGTTACTTGACAACGGATGTGGAGACCCAGTACTTC	CASSYLTTDVETQYF
TRBV6-5	-	TRBJ2-7	-	TGTGCCAGCAGTTATGCGGACGGGACCTACGAGCAGTACTTC	CASSYADGTYEQYF
TRBV28	-	TRBJ2-7	-	TGTGCCAGCAGTTTCCTTCCCGGGACTCCTGACTACGAGCAGTACTTC	CASSFLPGTPDYEQYF
TRBV19	-	TRBJ2-5	-	TGTGCCAGTAGTATTTACGGGGGACTAGAGACCCAGTACTTC	CASSIYGGLETQYF
TRBV29-1	-	TRBJ2-3	once	TGCAGCTCTATGAAGGATACGCAGTATTTT	CSSMKDTQYF